The 21 T cell receptor beta chains below come from one sample, sequenced in a study of cytomegalovirus exposure and HLA in healthy donors. The repertoire was sequenced with immunoSEQ multiplex PCR; TCRdb's copy has only in-frame clones and lacks some. This sample has about 56,000 clones, with around nine tenths found just once. What was sequenced was PBMCs. The receptor set was obtained from a young man in good health and CMV-seronegative.

CDR3 in amino acids: CASSFMDRGQAPQHF. The CDR3, as DNA: TGTGCCAGCAGCTTTATGGACAGGGGGCAGGCGCCCCAGCATTTT. The chain joins TRBV5-8 to TRBJ1-5, with TRBD1 identical over 11 bases. Germline CDR1 reads SGHTS; CDR2 reads YDEGEE. The CDR3 has 15 amino acids. The trim removed 2 bases at V and 9 bases at J, leaving 7 bases unmatched.

The J gene is TRBJ2-5, the V gene TRBV28; 11 bases line up with TRBD2. In germline, CDR1 is MDHEN, CDR2 SYDVKM. The CDR3 spans 15 residues. Trimming cost V 6 bases and J 2 bases; bases outside gene matches: 5. CDR3: CASRPRLAGQETQYF. DNA of the CDR3: TGTGCCAGCAGACCCCGACTAGCGGGGCAAGAGACCCAGTACTTC.

This sequence joins TRBV9 and TRBJ2-2, with D perhaps TRBD2 (6 bases). The CDR3 length is 16 residues. Trimming shortened V by 3 bases and J by 6 bases, and 18 bases separated the two germline ends. Per the germline V gene, CDR1 is SGDLS and CDR2 is YYNGEE. DNA for the CDR3: TGTGCCAGCAGCGCACGACTAGTATTTACGGCCGGGGAGCTGTTTTTT. Translating it yields CASSARLVFTAGELFF.

The chain recombines TRBV27 with TRBJ2-1; TRBD2 matches at 8 bases. The CDR3 is 17 residues long. Trimming removed 5 bases from V and 9 bases from J; junction bases left unmatched: 18. The V gene's germline CDR1 is MNHEY and CDR2 SMNVEV (reference sequence). The CDR3 DNA reads as TGTGCCAGCAGTCCCCAAGCCCCGGGACTAGAGTTGGGTGAGCAGTTCTTC. Its translation: CASSPQAPGLELGEQFF.

Here the CDR3 DNA reads TGTGCCATCTCCCGGGGACAGGGGGCTGTAGAGACCCAGTACTTC. Translation gives CAISRGQGAVETQYF. J is TRBJ2-5 and V is TRBV28, with TRBD1 identical over 12 bases. V was clipped by 10 bases and J by 4 bases; unmatched bases: 10. This CDR3 comprises 15 residues. CDR1 and CDR2 (germline): MDHEN, SYDVKM.

The chain links TRBV4-3 to TRBJ2-2; D possibly corresponds to TRBD2 (6 bases). This CDR3 region has 14 residues. The germline gives CDR1 LGHNA, CDR2 YSLEER. The ends were cut back, 3 bases at V and 5 bases at J, with 10 bases in the middle. DNA for the CDR3: TGCGCCAGCAGCCAGACTAGTAAGACCGGGGAGCTGTTTTTT. It codes for CASSQTSKTGELFF.

As DNA, the CDR3 is TGTGCCAGCAGTAAACAGGAAAACTATGGCTACACCTTC. It encodes CASSKQENYGYTF. The chain links TRBV6-5 to TRBJ1-2, with D maybe TRBD1 (5 bases). The germline V and J ends were trimmed by 5 bases and 2 bases, with 9 bases remaining between them. Germline CDR1 MNHEY, CDR2 SVGAGI. The CDR3 consists of 13 residues.

The V call is TRBV5-1, the J call TRBJ2-5, with 10 bases identical to TRBD1. CDR3 length: 13 residues. Germline V gene sequence: CDR1 SGHRS, CDR2 YFSETQ. After removal of 7 bases from V and 5 bases from J, the junction contained 5 bases not matched to a gene. CDR3 in amino acids: CASRGQGGETQYF. The CDR3 region has the DNA TGCGCCAGCCGAGGACAGGGGGGGGAGACCCAGTACTTC. Based on the CDR3 plus reference TRBV5-1 and TRBJ2-5, the full variable domain is KAGVTQTPRYLIKTRGQQVTLSCSPISGHRSVSWYQQTPGQGLQFLFEYFSETQRNKGNFPGRFSGRQFSNSRSEMNVSTLELGDSALYLCASRGQGGETQYFGPGTRLLVL.

The gene calls are TRBV19 and TRBJ2-1; 14 bases line up with TRBD2. Germline trimming cut 4 bases from V and 7 bases from J; bases unmatched to any gene: 9. The CDR3 spans 17 residues. Germline V gene data show CDR1 as LNHDA and CDR2 as SQIVND (reference sequence). CDR3 nucleotide sequence: TGTGCCAGTAGTAGCCTGTCGGGACTAGCGGGAGTGAATGAGCAGTTCTTC. This translates into CASSSLSGLAGVNEQFF.

The chain uses TRBV21-1 and TRBJ2-7; the DNA was not used to check the table's D call, TRBD2. TRBV21-1 is a pseudogene locus. The CDR3 is 13 amino acids. Here the CDR3 reads CASSRGETYEQYF. The CDR3 bases are TGTGCCAGCAGCCGGGGGGAGACCTACGAGCAGTACTTC.

This CDR3 is CASSLNPGGDRDTEAFF. CDR3 coding DNA: TGCGCCAGCAGCTTAAACCCAGGGGGTGATAGGGACACTGAAGCTTTCTTT. The chain is built from TRBV5-1 and TRBJ1-1; TRBD1 matches 7 bases. Germline V gene data show CDR1 as SGHRS and CDR2 as YFSETQ. CDR3 length equals 17 residues. V lost 2 bases and J lost 3; bases outside the gene matches: 13.

V and J are TRBV19 and TRBJ2-2; D not resolved. The CDR3 is 15 residues long. Deletions cut 3 bases from V and 2 bases from J, with 10 bases between. Germline lookup yields CDR1 LNHDA and CDR2 SQIVND (reference sequence). CDR3 sequence: CASSMLPGNTGELFF. Here the CDR3 DNA reads TGTGCCAGTAGTATGTTACCAGGTAACACCGGGGAGCTGTTTTTT.

The chain carries TRBV18 and TRBJ2-7; tentatively, D is TRBD1 (6 bases). The germline CDR1 and CDR2 sequences are KGHSH and LQKENI. V lost 2 bases and J lost 2, with 10 bases in between. The CDR3 has 14 residues. DNA of the CDR3: TGTGCCAGCTCACCAACGGGACAAGCCTACGAGCAGTACTTC. Translating gives CASSPTGQAYEQYF.

In this sample, this clone turned up once. CDR3 bases: TGTGCCAGCAGTCTGGGAGGGTTAGGAAACACTGAAGCTTTCTTT. Protein: CASSLGGLGNTEAFF. This chain links TRBV5-5 with TRBJ1-1; D not resolved. Trimming left V 5 bases short and J 2 bases short, with 16 bases between. Germline V gene lookup returns CDR1 SGHKS and CDR2 YYEKEE (reference sequence). CDR3 size: 15 residues.

The V and J genes are TRBV19 and TRBJ1-5; 7 bases match TRBD1. V shed 9 bases and J 6 bases; nucleotides not matched to a gene: 11. Per germline, CDR1 LNHDA and CDR2 SQIVND (reference sequence). The CDR3 loop spans 14 amino acids. For the CDR3, the DNA is TGTGCCAGCCGGCTTCAGGGGGTCGGTCAGCCCCAGCATTTT. It codes for CASRLQGVGQPQHF. Together with reference TRBV19 and TRBJ1-5, the CDR3 gives the full variable domain: DGGITQSPKYLFRKEGQNVTLSCEQNLNHDAMYWYRQDPGQGLRLIYYSQIVNDFQKGDIAEGYSVSREKKESFPLTVTSAQKNPTAFYLCASRLQGVGQPQHFGDGTRLSIL.

The chain combines TRBV28 with TRBJ1-1, with TRBD1 identical over 7 bases. The CDR3 extends over 13 amino acids. The germline gives CDR1 MDHEN, CDR2 SYDVKM. Trimming at V came to 7 bases and at J to 4 bases, leaving 6 bases not matched to a gene. The CDR3 DNA is TGTGCCAGCACATGGCAGGGGGGCACTGAAGCTTTCTTT. The encoded protein is CASTWQGGTEAFF.

The CDR3 protein is CASSPGGGGSYEQYF. DNA for the CDR3: TGTGCCAGCAGCCCGGGTGGTGGGGGCAGTTACGAGCAGTACTTC. J is TRBJ2-7 and V is TRBV7-9; a weak D match, TRBD1 (6 bases). The V gene lost 5 bases and the J gene lost 4 bases, with 18 bases spanning the gap. Germline assignment: CDR1 SEHNR and CDR2 FQNEAQ (reference sequence). This CDR3 comprises 15 residues. Combining the CDR3 with reference TRBV7-9 and TRBJ2-7 gives the whole variable domain DTGVSQNPRHKITKRGQNVTFRCDPISEHNRLYWYRQTLGQGPEFLTYFQNEAQLEKSRLLSDRFSAERPKGSFSTLEIQRTEQGDSAMYLCASSPGGGGSYEQYFGPGTRLTVT.

The V call is TRBV7-8, the J call TRBJ2-7, with D possibly being TRBD2 (6 bases). The V end was cut by 5 bases, the J end by 1 base, with 18 bases between. CDR3 size: 16 residues. Germline CDR1 SGHVS, CDR2 FQNEAQ. In DNA form, the CDR3 reads TGTGCCAGCAGCCTCACGACGGGGGAGGTATCCTACGAGCAGTACTTC. This encodes CASSLTTGEVSYEQYF. Filled out from reference TRBV7-8 and TRBJ2-7, the complete variable domain reads GAGVSQSPRYKVAKRGQDVALRCDPISGHVSLFWYQQALGQGPEFLTYFQNEAQLDKSGLPSDRFFAERPEGSVSTLKIQRTQQEDSAVYLCASSLTTGEVSYEQYFGPGTRLTVT.

This chain connects TRBV29-1 to TRBJ2-2; 8 bases are a match to TRBD2. Germline V CDR1 and CDR2: SQVTM, ANQGSEA. This CDR3 has 14 residues. J lost 4 bases, V lost 7 bases, and 8 bases had no gene match. The CDR3 DNA sequence: TGCAGCGCGAGGGCGGGAGGCTTCACCGGGGAGCTGTTTTTT. It encodes CSARAGGFTGELFF.

V and J are TRBV19 and TRBJ2-1; TRBD2 matches at 7 bases. CDR1 LNHDA and CDR2 SQIVND come from the germline V gene (reference sequence). The trim removed 0 bases at V and 6 bases at J, leaving 8 bases unmatched. The CDR3 runs to 16 residues. CDR3 protein: CASSIDGPAGTNEQFF. The CDR3 DNA sequence: TGTGCCAGTAGTATAGATGGTCCAGCGGGGACCAATGAGCAGTTCTTC.

This clone was seen just once. This sequence joins TRBV10-2 and TRBJ2-3; 9 bases agree with TRBD2. CDR1 is WSHSY, CDR2 SAAADI, per germline. V shed 7 bases, J shed 5 bases, and the junction held 10 bases outside the gene matches. CDR3 size: 15 residues. DNA of the CDR3: TGCGCCAGCAAACAAGCGGGGGGACTGAGAGATACGCAGTATTTT. This encodes CASKQAGGLRDTQYF.